This passage covers 17 T cell receptor beta chains from one sample sequenced in a study of TIL therapy for anti-PD-1-resistant metastatic lung cancer. The time point here: pre-treatment sample, taken before nivolumab and TIL therapy. The immunoSEQ assay was v3. Measured with immunoSEQ multiplex PCR; TCRdb has only the in-frame clones, and not every one. There are around 59,000 clones in the sample; 55% to 75% occur only once, and 6% to 8.5% lies in the top ten. Sequences were derived from blood, sampled at baseline. These receptors all stem from a person aged 25 to 79 with non-small cell lung cancer.

A note on this clone: Its ends do not fully match the called genes, so a read error is possible. The V and J genes are TRBV4-1 and TRBJ2-7, with 7 bases aligning to TRBD1. The germline V gene has CDR1 MGHRA and CDR2 YSYEKL. There are 17 residues in the CDR3. The CDR3: CASSQDPSSLIRQGYHF. For the CDR3, the DNA is TGCGCCAGCAGCCAAGATCCCTCTTCTCTGATACGACAGGGATACCACTTC.

The rearrangement uses TRBV6-1 and TRBJ1-3; D is ambiguous. CDR1 and CDR2 from the germline V gene are MNHNS and SASEGT. This CDR3 has 14 amino acids. V lost 6 bases, J lost 0 bases, and 9 bases lay in between. This chain's CDR3 is CASRVSGSGNTIYF. The CDR3 DNA is TGTGCCAGCAGGGTTAGTGGCTCTGGAAACACCATATATTTT.

This clone was observed a few times. The chain recombines TRBV6-5 with TRBJ2-2; D is unresolved. This CDR3 spans 13 amino acids. CDR1 and CDR2 from the germline V gene are MNHEY and SVGAGI. V lost 5 bases to trimming and J lost 3 bases, with 7 bases between them. The CDR3 here is CASSPPHTGELFF. DNA for the CDR3: TGTGCCAGCAGTCCTCCTCACACCGGGGAGCTGTTTTTT.

The DNA for the CDR3 is TGTGCCAGCAGCTGGGCCAAAGACTCTGAAGCTTTCTTT. It codes for CASSWAKDSEAFF. The chain carries TRBV27 and TRBJ1-1; D uncertain. The CDR3 is 13 amino acids. Deletions cut 6 bases from V and 6 bases from J, with 14 bases between. Germline CDR1 is MNHEY and CDR2 is SMNVEV (reference sequence).

This clone was detected a few times. This chain links TRBV30 with TRBJ1-4, with D unclear. Trimming left V 6 bases short and J 0 bases short, with 8 bases between. Per germline, CDR1 GTSNPN and CDR2 SVGIG (reference sequence). This CDR3 has 13 amino acids. The CDR3 sequence: CACASATNEKLFF. As DNA, the CDR3 is TGTGCCTGTGCAAGTGCAACTAATGAAAAACTGTTTTTT.

The J gene is TRBJ1-2, the V gene TRBV6-6, with 9 bases identical to TRBD1. Germline-derived CDR1 and CDR2 are MNHNY and SVGAGI (reference sequence). V gave up 7 bases and J gave up 5 bases; unmatched junction bases: 8. The CDR3 is made up of 14 amino acids. This CDR3 reads CASNPGQGGYGYTF. The CDR3 coding sequence is TGTGCCAGCAATCCGGGACAGGGAGGGTATGGCTACACCTTC.

This clone was counted only a few times. The chain joins TRBV30 to TRBJ2-2, with D possibly being TRBD1 or TRBD2 (6 bases each). The CDR3 runs 15 residues. CDR1 is GTSNPN and CDR2 is SVGIG in the germline V gene (reference sequence). The ends were cut back, 5 bases at V and 2 bases at J, with 15 bases in the middle. This CDR3 reads CAWGATGLNTGELFF. CDR3 in DNA: TGTGCCTGGGGGGCGACAGGACTAAACACCGGGGAGCTGTTTTTT.

The chain joins TRBV5-1 to TRBJ2-3, with 10 bases that match TRBD2. This CDR3 comprises 15 residues. Unmatched junction bases numbered 3, after V lost 0 bases and J lost 5 bases. Germline CDR1 and CDR2: SGHRS and YFSETQ. CDR3 in DNA: TGCGCCAGCAGCTTGGACCCTAGCGGGAGAGATACGCAGTATTTT. Its translation: CASSLDPSGRDTQYF.

The chain combines TRBV4-1 with TRBJ1-1, with no clear D. The germline V gene encodes CDR1 MGHRA and CDR2 YSYEKL. The CDR3 length is 15 residues. V was cut by 3 bases and J by 0 bases, with 11 bases left in between. CDR3 sequence: CASSHGEGMNTEAFF. The CDR3 coding sequence is TGCGCCAGCAGCCACGGCGAGGGCATGAACACTGAAGCTTTCTTT.

This clone showed up just a few times. The genes are TRBV29-1 and TRBJ1-2; 7 bases agree with TRBD1. The germline CDR1 and CDR2 sequences are SQVTM and ANQGSEA. The CDR3 sequence is 13 residues long. Trimming at V came to 5 bases and at J to 4 bases, leaving 7 bases not matched to a gene. Here the CDR3 DNA reads TGCAGCGTTTTGACAGGGAACAGCTATGGCTACACCTTC. It is translated as CSVLTGNSYGYTF.

This clone was seen a few times. The chain recombines TRBV10-3 with TRBJ1-2; TRBD1 aligns across 7 bases. J gave up 5 bases and V 6 bases, and 3 bases lay outside the gene matches. The CDR3 is made up of 12 amino acids. CDR1 and CDR2 (germline): ENHRY, SYGVKD. The CDR3 protein is CAIRGTAYGYTF. DNA of the CDR3: TGTGCCATCAGAGGGACAGCTTATGGCTACACCTTC.

This clone occurred a few times. The chain recombines TRBV20-1 with TRBJ2-1; D remains unclear. Germline V gives CDR1 DFQATT, CDR2 SNEGSKA (reference sequence). Between the trimmed V and J ends, which lost 2 bases and 8 bases, there was a span of 7 bases. This CDR3 region has 11 residues. CDR3 protein: CSARKVDEQFF. DNA of the CDR3: TGCAGTGCTAGAAAGGTCGATGAGCAGTTCTTC.

The genes are TRBV5-1 and TRBJ2-7, with TRBD2 matching 10 bases. Trimming removed 0 bases from V and 3 bases from J; junction bases left unmatched: 3. There are 15 residues in the CDR3. CDR1 is SGHRS, CDR2 YFSETQ, per germline. CDR3 DNA: TGCGCCAGCAGCTTGGCTAGCGGGAGTTTCTACGAGCAGTACTTC. This codes for CASSLASGSFYEQYF.

The chain employs TRBV5-6 and TRBJ2-3, with 7 bases lining up with TRBD1. With 2 bases clipped from V and 0 bases from J, the junction kept 6 bases outside the gene matches. The germline V gene encodes CDR1 SGHDT and CDR2 YYEEEE. The CDR3 is 16 amino acids. CDR3 sequence reads: CASSLGTDASTDTQYF. In nucleotides, the CDR3 is TGTGCCAGCAGCTTAGGGACAGACGCTAGCACAGATACGCAGTATTTT.

This clone was found once. This sequence joins TRBV7-6 and TRBJ2-5; D gene ambiguous. V lost 8 bases and J lost 0, with 10 bases in between. The germline V gene encodes CDR1 SGHVS and CDR2 FNYEAQ. CDR3 length: 13 residues. CDR3 coding DNA: TGTGCCAGCTCCGCGAGCGACCAAGAGACCCAGTACTTC. Protein sequence: CASSASDQETQYF.

This CDR3 reads CASSQGRQGAGNTIYF. CDR3 nucleotides: TGTGCCAGCAGCCAAGGGAGGCAGGGTGCTGGAAACACCATATATTTT. The rearrangement joins TRBV14 to TRBJ1-3; D possibly corresponds to TRBD1 (5 bases). The CDR3 contains 16 residues. Trimming took off 1 base at V and 2 bases at J, with 12 bases between the two ends. CDR1 is SGHDN, CDR2 FVKESK, per germline.

The chain joins TRBV11-3 to TRBJ1-4; TRBD1 is a possible D gene (5 bases). The CDR3 loop spans 15 amino acids. V gave up 4 bases and J gave up 7 bases, with 16 bases separating them. The V gene's germline CDR1 is SGHNT and CDR2 YENEEA. The CDR3 DNA follows: TGTGCCAGCAGCTCTTCATACGGGGCAGGTGAAAAACTGTTTTTT. Protein: CASSSSYGAGEKLFF.